This entry concerns a single T cell receptor beta chain. Its antigen remains unidentified. Autoimmune disease history or systemic immunosuppression led to patient exclusion. This record comes from a study of OX40 agonist ivuxolimab in advanced cancers. Study-level information: Participants averaged approximately 61 years of age (range roughly 23 to 90) and were approximately 81% male. Eligibility rules accepted prior anti-PD-1, anti-PD-L1 or anti-CTLA-4 therapy, and 30% to 40% had some. Study results and caveats: What antigens the expanded peripheral T cells recognized was never established.

The CDR3 extends over 17 amino acids. V was trimmed by 4 bases and J by 0 bases, leaving 16 bases between them. Germline assignment: CDR1 MNHNS and CDR2 SASEGT. The table came from immunoSEQ multiplex PCR; TCRdb's copy has only in-frame clones and leaves some out. The profile covers around 40,000 clones, with roughly 90% appearing a single time and approximately 9.7% taken by the ten largest. This TCR came from an adult with an advanced solid tumor such as melanoma, head and neck, liver or kidney cancer. Source: CD4+ or CD8+ T cells sorted from blood, taken in a trial of the OX40 agonist ivuxolimab. The chain is built from TRBV6-1 and TRBJ2-1; D is possibly TRBD2 (7 bases). The CDR3 sequence: CASSATAGASSYNEQFF. CDR3 DNA sequence: TGTGCCAGCAGTGCGACGGCGGGGGCAAGCTCCTACAATGAGCAGTTCTTC.